These T cell receptor beta chains were read from a single sample in a study of early T cells in non-severe SARS-CoV-2 infection. TCRdb redid the calling of the 5' RACE reads with MiXCR, one entry per CDR3 protein. The sample holds about 76,000 distinct CDR3 sequences, about 10% seen once. The sample comprised whole blood. The receptor set was obtained from an adult who was a healthcare worker with PCR-confirmed SARS-CoV-2 infection or an uninfected control (not recorded which). The CDR3 runs from the conserved cysteine through the conserved F or W. Each record gives: clone size, D gene, J gene, V gene, CDR3 protein, CDR3 DNA. D genes are given only for firm matches. Clone size is given for some rows only: seen once, a few or many times, or a class if the clone is expanded.

abundance: few; d_gene: -; j_gene: TRBJ2-7; v_gene: TRBV6-6; CDR3aa: CASSYPPGDLKPYEQYF; CDR3nt: TGTGCCAGCAGTTACCCCCCCGGAGACCTAAAGCCCTACGAGCAGTACTTC
abundance: -; d_gene: -; j_gene: TRBJ1-1; v_gene: TRBV7-9; CDR3aa: CASSLGVSGEEEAFF; CDR3nt: TGTGCCAGCAGCTTAGGGGTCTCCGGCGAGGAGGAAGCTTTCTTT
abundance: many; d_gene: -; j_gene: TRBJ1-2; v_gene: TRBV29-1; CDR3aa: CSGDARGGYTF; CDR3nt: TGCAGCGGGGACGCCCGGGGAGGCTACACCTTC
abundance: -; d_gene: TRBD1; j_gene: TRBJ2-1; v_gene: TRBV6-5; CDR3aa: CASRGTGLKNYNEQFF; CDR3nt: TGTGCCAGCAGGGGGACAGGGCTAAAAAACTACAATGAGCAGTTCTTC
abundance: few; d_gene: TRBD1; j_gene: TRBJ1-3; v_gene: TRBV5-1; CDR3aa: CASSIGQGDENTIYF; CDR3nt: TGCGCCAGCAGCATCGGACAGGGGGACGAAAACACCATATATTTT
abundance: few; d_gene: -; j_gene: TRBJ1-5; v_gene: TRBV11-2; CDR3aa: CASSLGGHLSNQPQHF; CDR3nt: TGTGCCAGCAGCTTAGGGGGACACCTTAGCAATCAGCCCCAGCATTTT
abundance: many; d_gene: -; j_gene: TRBJ1-5; v_gene: TRBV7-6; CDR3aa: CASSSGTRGGNQPQHF; CDR3nt: TGTGCCAGCAGCTCGGGTACCAGGGGTGGCAATCAGCCCCAGCATTTT
abundance: many; d_gene: -; j_gene: TRBJ1-6; v_gene: TRBV2; CDR3aa: CASIGLPNSPLHF; CDR3nt: TGTGCCAGCATAGGCCTGCCCAATTCACCCCTCCACTTT
abundance: -; d_gene: -; j_gene: TRBJ1-2; v_gene: TRBV4-2; CDR3aa: CASSQGGDYGYTF; CDR3nt: TGTGCCAGCAGCCAGGGAGGTGACTATGGCTACACCTTC
abundance: -; d_gene: TRBD2; j_gene: TRBJ2-1; v_gene: TRBV18; CDR3aa: CASSPRLAGAYNEQFF; CDR3nt: TGTGCCAGCTCACCACGGCTGGCGGGGGCCTACAATGAGCAGTTCTTC
abundance: -; d_gene: -; j_gene: TRBJ2-1; v_gene: TRBV29-1; CDR3aa: CSAGTEQFF; CDR3nt: TGCAGCGCTGGGACAGAGCAGTTCTTC
abundance: many; d_gene: TRBD1; j_gene: TRBJ2-1; v_gene: TRBV29-1; CDR3aa: CSAVDRGRTYNEQFF; CDR3nt: TGCAGCGCAGTAGACAGGGGGCGCACCTACAATGAGCAGTTCTTC
abundance: -; d_gene: -; j_gene: TRBJ2-3; v_gene: TRBV20-1; CDR3aa: CSAIRGATATDTQYF; CDR3nt: TGCAGTGCTATCAGGGGGGCGACTGCCACAGATACGCAGTATTTT
abundance: -; d_gene: TRBD2; j_gene: TRBJ2-5; v_gene: TRBV6-2/TRBV6-3; CDR3aa: CASSYSVGGASEETQYF; CDR3nt: TGTGCCAGCAGTTACTCGGTCGGGGGGGCGAGTGAAGAGACCCAGTACTTC
abundance: -; d_gene: -; j_gene: TRBJ2-2; v_gene: TRBV12-3/TRBV12-4; CDR3aa: CASSLVGGIGELFF; CDR3nt: TGTGCCAGCAGTTTAGTTGGGGGAATCGGGGAGCTGTTTTTT
abundance: many; d_gene: -; j_gene: TRBJ2-7; v_gene: TRBV5-1; CDR3aa: CASSILTGGYEQYF; CDR3nt: TGCGCCAGCAGCATCCTCACAGGAGGCTACGAGCAGTACTTC
abundance: many; d_gene: TRBD2; j_gene: TRBJ2-2; v_gene: TRBV5-1; CDR3aa: CASSLVLAGTGELFF; CDR3nt: TGCGCCAGCAGCTTGGTTCTAGCGGGGACCGGGGAGCTGTTTTTT
abundance: few; d_gene: -; j_gene: TRBJ1-1; v_gene: TRBV6-6; CDR3aa: CASSRATENTEAFF; CDR3nt: TGTGCCAGCAGCCGGGCCACTGAGAACACTGAAGCTTTCTTT
abundance: few; d_gene: -; j_gene: TRBJ1-1; v_gene: TRBV4-3; CDR3aa: CASSQDRGENTEAFF; CDR3nt: TGCGCCAGCAGCCAAGACCGGGGCGAGAACACTGAAGCTTTCTTT
abundance: few; d_gene: -; j_gene: TRBJ2-5; v_gene: TRBV2; CDR3aa: CASRPTGTLISQYF; CDR3nt: TGTGCCAGCAGGCCAACCGGGACATTGATTTCCCAGTACTTC